This is a list of T cell receptor beta chains from one sample in a study of CD8 T cells in Susac syndrome. TCRdb redid the calling of the immunoSEQ multiplex PCR reads with MiXCR, one entry per CDR3 protein. The sample has 95,000 to 150,000 distinct CDR3 sequences, over 85% seen once. Sequenced material: CD4+ T cells from PBMCs. The receptors here all came from a human donor in good health. The CDR3 runs from the conserved cysteine through the conserved F or W. Fields, in order: V gene, CDR3 length, J gene, CDR3 protein.

TRBV20-1	14	TRBJ2-1	CSAQTSGMDNEQFF
TRBV5-1	14	TRBJ1-2	CASSPWTGDYGYTF
TRBV5-1	12	TRBJ2-5	CASSSQQETQYF
TRBV20-1	14	TRBJ2-3	CSAPRDTYTDTQYF
TRBV5-1	14	TRBJ2-7	CASSSFGQTYEQYF
TRBV19	15	TRBJ1-5	CASSNTGGINQPQHF
TRBV7-9	12	TRBJ2-1	CASSRQLNEQFF
TRBV4-3	13	TRBJ2-6	CASSQEGANVLTF
TRBV12-3/TRBV12-4	14	TRBJ2-5	CASSLRQPQETQYF
TRBV20-1	15	TRBJ1-1	CSARDPGESNTEAFF
TRBV29-1	12	TRBJ1-1	CSVVKSNTEAFF
TRBV4-3	17	TRBJ2-1	CASSQDLWRESYNEQFF
TRBV6-2/TRBV6-3	18	TRBJ2-1	CASSYPLSGGSSYNEQFF
TRBV12-3/TRBV12-4	14	TRBJ2-7	CASRPMAGSYEQYF
TRBV19	15	TRBJ2-7	CASSIRLAGVYEQYF
TRBV29-1	13	TRBJ1-3	CSVEVTTENTIYF
TRBV5-4	16	TRBJ2-3	CASSLAGRGHPDTQYF
TRBV5-1	14	TRBJ1-2	CASSLRRQDYGYTF
TRBV6-2/TRBV6-3	14	TRBJ1-2	CASSSPQGHYGYTF
TRBV3-1	14	TRBJ2-2	CASSGPQGSGELFF
TRBV19	13	TRBJ2-7	CASSIGGSYEQYF
TRBV30	16	TRBJ2-3	CASGGIGGPGTDTQYF
TRBV3-1	12	TRBJ1-2	CASSPGQGHYTF
TRBV7-2	14	TRBJ1-1	CASSPGHGNTEAFF
TRBV14	15	TRBJ2-1	CASSQDPPAYNEQFF
TRBV18	17	TRBJ2-2	CASSPELAGWNTGELFF
TRBV20-1	16	TRBJ2-3	CSALDGTSGRLSTQYF